This T cell receptor (beta chain) comes out of a study of cytomegalovirus exposure and HLA in healthy donors. In the PCR, 60 Vbeta and 13 Jbeta primers were used. The method was immunoSEQ multiplex PCR; TCRdb's version includes in-frame clones alone and lacks a portion of them. The table includes approximately 200,000 clones, roughly four fifths detected once. Trimming at V came to 6 bases and at J to 4 bases, leaving 12 bases not matched to a gene. Germline V CDR1 and CDR2: SGHKS, YYEKEE (reference sequence). This CDR3 is 15 amino acids long. The specimen sequenced was PBMCs. This TCR was recovered from a man aged 25-45 years in good health and CMV-seronegative. The genes are TRBV5-5 and TRBJ2-7; 8 bases are a match to TRBD1. The CDR3 DNA reads as TGTGCCAGCAACACGGGACAGGCCATTTCGTACGAGCAGTACTTC. Translated, it gives CASNTGQAISYEQYF.